A single sample is the source of the 9 T cell receptor beta chains below, sequenced in a study of cytomegalovirus exposure and HLA in healthy donors. Primers for the PCR totalled 60 Vbeta and 13 Jbeta. Repertoires were generated with immunoSEQ multiplex PCR, while TCRdb's copy carries only in-frame clones and drops some. This sample's clone table lists roughly 120,000 clones. The specimen sequenced was PBMCs. Receptors were obtained from a man between 18 and 35 years old in good health and CMV-seronegative.

The chain couples TRBV9 to TRBJ1-2, with 7 bases that match TRBD1. The CDR3 runs to 15 residues. The V segment lost 3 bases and the J segment 0 bases; nucleotides outside the gene matches: 5. The germline V gene encodes CDR1 SGDLS and CDR2 YYNGEE. The CDR3 here is CASSAGQIANYGYTF. The CDR3 DNA is TGTGCCAGCAGCGCGGGACAGATTGCTAACTATGGCTACACCTTC.

The chain joins TRBV4-1 to TRBJ2-3, with D possibly matching TRBD2 (6 bases). With 4 bases removed from V and 11 bases from J, the gap between germline ends came to 16 bases. The CDR3 sequence is 13 residues long. Germline V gene lookup returns CDR1 MGHRA and CDR2 YSYEKL. The CDR3 spells CASSRPGGELQYF. The CDR3 DNA follows: TGCGCCAGCAGCCGTCCAGGAGGGGAATTGCAGTATTTT.

About this clone itself: Mismatch with germline at one junction end may stem from a read error. V and J are TRBV25-1 and TRBJ1-2; TRBD1 agrees at 8 bases. The CDR3 covers 13 residues. Germline CDR1 MGHDK, CDR2 SYGVNS. CDR3 in amino acids: CASSDQGADGHTF. CDR3 DNA sequence: TGTGCCAGCAGTGACCAGGGGGCGGATGGCCACACCTTC.

The chain has TRBV30 and TRBJ1-5; D gene unclear. Trimming pared 4 bases from V and 5 bases from J, leaving 15 bases between. The CDR3 contains 14 residues. Germline values: CDR1 GTSNPN, CDR2 SVGIG (reference sequence). CDR3 residues: CAWTPDTVDQPQHF. Here the CDR3 DNA reads TGTGCCTGGACCCCCGACACAGTAGATCAGCCCCAGCATTTT.

The gene calls are TRBV9 and TRBJ2-1; 7 bases are shared with TRBD2. The CDR3 has 16 residues. After removal of 2 bases from V and 3 bases from J, the junction contained 8 bases not matched to a gene. Germline V gene lookup returns CDR1 SGDLS and CDR2 YYNGEE. The DNA for the CDR3 is TGTGCCAGCAGCGTGGAGGGAGGGCAGTTCTACAATGAGCAGTTCTTC. Translating it yields CASSVEGGQFYNEQFF.

The chain uses TRBV5-4 and TRBJ2-7; 7 bases are shared with TRBD2. CDR1 is SGHNT and CDR2 is YYREEE in the germline V gene (reference sequence). This CDR3 is built from 14 residues. Trimming took 0 bases from V and 2 from J; bases not matched to a gene: 2. CDR3 coding DNA: TGTGCCAGCAGCTTGGGCGGGAGCCCCTACGAGCAGTACTTC. It encodes CASSLGGSPYEQYF.

The V gene is TRBV14, the J gene TRBJ1-1; possible D gene TRBD1, 5 bases. The CDR3 extends over 14 amino acids. Trimming took 4 bases from V and 3 from J, leaving 12 bases between them. Germline CDR1 reads SGHDN; CDR2 reads FVKESK. In DNA, the CDR3 is TGTGCCAGCAGCCTCACCGGGGGGTACACTGAAGCTTTCTTT. As protein: CASSLTGGYTEAFF. The full variable domain, completed using reference TRBV14 and TRBJ1-1, is EAGVTQFPSHSVIEKGQTVTLRCDPISGHDNLYWYRRVMGKEIKFLLHFVKESKQDESGMPNNRFLAERTGGTYSTLKVQPAELEDSGVYFCASSLTGGYTEAFFGQGTRLTVV.

This sequence joins TRBV27 and TRBJ1-4, with a tentative D call TRBD1 (5 bases). V lost 5 bases, J lost 0 bases, and 10 bases lay in between. The CDR3 is 15 residues long. Per germline, CDR1 MNHEY and CDR2 SMNVEV (reference sequence). DNA for the CDR3: TGTGCCAGCAGTGACCAGGGTGCAACTAATGAAAAACTGTTTTTT. This codes for CASSDQGATNEKLFF.

Comments on this clone: Other DNA variants within this sample encode the same CDR3. The V and J genes are TRBV27 and TRBJ1-2; possible D gene TRBD1, 5 bases. From germline, CDR1 is MNHEY and CDR2 SMNVEV (reference sequence). V was clipped by 3 bases and J by 8 bases, with 13 bases between them. The CDR3 is 13 amino acids. The CDR3 region is CASSFIREGGYTF. CDR3 DNA: TGTGCCAGCAGTTTCATCAGGGAAGGGGGCTACACCTTC.